These 24 T cell receptor beta chains were sequenced from one sample in a study of shared clonotypes between healthy human individuals. The table came from immunoSEQ multiplex PCR; TCRdb's copy has only in-frame clones and leaves some out. The table has 650,000 to 800,000 clones, around 70% seen once; the top ten hold approximately 1.8%. The sample was memory CD4+ T cells sorted from blood. The sample's subset: CD45RA-negative fraction. Receptors originate from a woman aged 25 to 39 in good health.

V gene TRBV5-1 combines with J gene TRBJ2-1; the match to TRBD2 covers 12 bases. The CDR3 is made up of 14 amino acids. V dropped 6 bases and J dropped 6; count of bases not matched to a gene: 4. CDR1 and CDR2 from the germline V gene are SGHRS and YFSETQ. The DNA for the CDR3 is TGCGCCAGCACTCTGACTAGCGGGGGCAATGAGCAGTTCTTC. It is translated as CASTLTSGGNEQFF.

This clone was counted once. The CDR3 DNA is TGTGCCAGCAGCCCCTCGGCCCTAGGCCTTCATAATGAGCAGTTCTTC. Its protein is CASSPSALGLHNEQFF. The chain has TRBV7-2 and TRBJ2-1; D unclear. The CDR3 contains 16 residues. Germline V gene sequence: CDR1 SGHTA, CDR2 FQGNSA. V was cut by 5 bases and J by 7 bases, with 21 bases left in between.

The chain joins TRBV18 to TRBJ2-7; 7 bases map to TRBD2. The V gene's germline CDR1 is KGHSH and CDR2 LQKENI. The CDR3 is 16 residues long. J lost 0 bases, V lost 3 bases, and 8 bases had no gene match. The CDR3 sequence is CASSPALSGNSYEQYF. CDR3 nucleotide sequence: TGTGCCAGCTCACCTGCCCTAAGCGGGAACTCCTACGAGCAGTACTTC.

The chain uses TRBV29-1 and TRBJ2-3; 12 bases line up with TRBD2. This CDR3 is 12 amino acids long. The germline V gene encodes CDR1 SQVTM and CDR2 ANQGSEA. Trimming removed 7 bases from V and 4 bases from J; junction bases left unmatched: 0. CDR3 protein: CSGTSGADTQYF. CDR3 sequence (DNA): TGCAGCGGGACTAGCGGGGCAGATACGCAGTATTTT.

V gene TRBV6-1 combines with J gene TRBJ2-7, with D unclear. CDR1 is MNHNS and CDR2 is SASEGT in the germline V gene. Trimming left V 1 base short and J 0 bases short, with 10 bases between. The CDR3 sequence is 15 residues long. CDR3 protein: CASSEGAVNSYEQYF. CDR3 in DNA: TGTGCCAGCAGTGAAGGGGCTGTCAACTCCTACGAGCAGTACTTC.

V gene TRBV7-2 combines with J gene TRBJ2-7; D not resolved. The germline V gene encodes CDR1 SGHTA and CDR2 FQGNSA. V was pared by 2 bases and J by 0 bases, with 8 bases between. The length of the CDR3 is 14 residues. The CDR3 here is CASSLFESSYEQYF. Written as DNA, the CDR3 is TGTGCCAGCAGCTTATTCGAGAGCTCCTACGAGCAGTACTTC.

The chain has TRBV14 and TRBJ1-1; TRBD1 agrees at 9 bases. V shed 6 bases, J shed 6 bases, and the junction held 5 bases outside the gene matches. The germline gives CDR1 SGHDN, CDR2 FVKESK. CDR3 size: 13 residues. The CDR3 DNA sequence: TGTGCCAGCAGGGGACAGGGTTTGCCTGAAGCTTTCTTT. Amino acid sequence: CASRGQGLPEAFF. The variable domain in full, completed from reference TRBV14 and TRBJ1-1, reads EAGVTQFPSHSVIEKGQTVTLRCDPISGHDNLYWYRRVMGKEIKFLLHFVKESKQDESGMPNNRFLAERTGGTYSTLKVQPAELEDSGVYFCASRGQGLPEAFFGQGTRLTVV.

The DNA for the CDR3 is TGTGCCAGCAGGGCGGCCAATGTTGAGACCCAGTACTTC. Protein sequence: CASRAANVETQYF. This chain links TRBV5-5 with TRBJ2-5; D uncertain. CDR1 SGHKS and CDR2 YYEKEE come from the germline V gene (reference sequence). The CDR3 contains 13 residues. Trimming removed 5 bases from V and 5 bases from J, with 13 bases in between. Based on the CDR3 plus reference TRBV5-5 and TRBJ2-5, the full variable domain is DAGVTQSPTHLIKTRGQQVTLRCSPISGHKSVSWYQQVLGQGPQFIFQYYEKEERGRGNFPDRFSARQFPNYSSELNVNALLLGDSALYLCASRAANVETQYFGPGTRLLVL.

The rearrangement uses TRBV28 and TRBJ1-5, with a tentative D call TRBD1 (5 bases). The V end lost 6 bases, the J end lost 3 bases, and 15 bases lay between the germline ends. The CDR3 runs 15 residues. The germline gives CDR1 MDHEN, CDR2 SYDVKM. The CDR3 here is CASSAQGEANQPQHF. The CDR3, as DNA: TGTGCCAGCAGCGCGCAGGGTGAAGCCAATCAGCCCCAGCATTTT. Looking up the rest from reference TRBV28 and TRBJ1-5 gives the full variable domain: DVKVTQSSRYLVKRTGEKVFLECVQDMDHENMFWYRQDPGLGLRLIYFSYDVKMKEKGDIPEGYSVSREKKERFSLILESASTNQTSMYLCASSAQGEANQPQHFGDGTRLSIL.

This clone was recorded a few times. The chain is built from TRBV7-3 and TRBJ2-7; a possible D gene is TRBD2 (6 bases). The germline V gene has CDR1 SGHTA and CDR2 FQGTGA. Trimming removed 2 bases from V and 2 bases from J, with 16 bases in between. This CDR3 has 16 amino acids. CDR3: CASSLGAGGPPYEQYF. The CDR3, as DNA: TGTGCCAGCAGCTTAGGGGCAGGAGGGCCTCCCTACGAGCAGTACTTC.

This clone was seen many times. The chain uses TRBV16 and TRBJ2-1; D not certain. The germline V gene encodes CDR1 KGHSY and CDR2 FQNENV. V was pared by 0 bases and J by 8 bases, with 11 bases between. The length of the CDR3 is 14 residues. The CDR3 here is CASSQSSQYHEQFF. The CDR3 DNA is TGTGCCAGCAGCCAATCGAGCCAGTATCATGAGCAGTTCTTC.

V and J are TRBV13 and TRBJ1-2; 8 nucleotides line up with TRBD1. Germline-derived CDR1 and CDR2 are PRHDT and FYEKMQ (reference sequence). V lost 4 bases and J lost 6; bases outside the gene matches: 7. The CDR3 is made up of 14 amino acids. The CDR3 reads CASSSRTGPHGYTF. DNA for the CDR3: TGTGCCAGCAGCTCACGGACAGGGCCCCATGGCTACACCTTC.

The V gene is TRBV5-6, the J gene TRBJ1-4; D might be TRBD1 (5 bases). This CDR3 has 15 residues. V lost 1 base, J lost 4 bases, and 11 bases lay in between. In germline, CDR1 is SGHDT, CDR2 YYEEEE. The CDR3 DNA is TGTGCCAGCAGCTTGAACCGGGGCCATAATGAAAAACTGTTTTTT. Its translation: CASSLNRGHNEKLFF.

This rearrangement joins TRBV2 to TRBJ1-5; the D is unclear. The CDR3 loop spans 14 amino acids. The germline V gene encodes CDR1 SNHLY and CDR2 FYNNEI. The V and J ends lost 5 bases and 3 bases respectively, with 11 bases between them. The CDR3 DNA reads TGTGCCAGCAGTTACACAGAGATCAATCAGCCCCAGCATTTT. Its translation is CASSYTEINQPQHF.

This clone has more than one count but fewer than ten. This rearrangement joins TRBV2 to TRBJ1-3; D remains ambiguous. Trimming took 6 bases from V and 0 from J, leaving 12 bases between them. In germline, CDR1 is SNHLY, CDR2 FYNNEI. This CDR3 region has 15 residues. The CDR3 sequence: CASRHTENSGNTIYF. CDR3 nucleotide sequence: TGTGCCAGCAGGCATACAGAGAACTCTGGAAACACCATATATTTT.

Comment on this clone: Germline and junction disagree at one end, which may indicate a read error. The sample contains more than one DNA sequence encoding this CDR3. V gene TRBV27 combines with J gene TRBJ2-7; possible D gene TRBD1, 5 bases. The CDR3 is 14 amino acids. Germline CDR1 and CDR2: MNHEY and SMNVEV (reference sequence). The DNA of the CDR3 is TGTGCCAGCAGCAGGACACGTCGAACCTACGAACAGTACTTC. As protein: CASSRTRRTYEQYF.

CDR3 loop: CASSALWGANPDEQFF. The CDR3 DNA sequence: TGTGCCAGCAGCGCCCTATGGGGGGCGAATCCAGATGAGCAGTTCTTC. The chain carries TRBV7-8 and TRBJ2-1; the D gene could be TRBD1 or TRBD2 (6 bases each). The germline V gene has CDR1 SGHVS and CDR2 FQNEAQ. CDR3 length equals 16 residues. V shed 5 bases and J shed 8 bases, with 22 bases lying between them.

This clone has only one observation. The chain couples TRBV7-3 to TRBJ2-3; D is perhaps TRBD1 or TRBD2 (6 bases each). Trimming removed 3 bases from V and 7 bases from J, with 17 bases in between. Germline V gene lookup returns CDR1 SGHTA and CDR2 FQGTGA. This CDR3 comprises 15 residues. The CDR3 coding sequence is TGTGCCAGCAGCTTGTGGGGGGCGTCGGTTAATACGCAGTATTTT. Protein sequence: CASSLWGASVNTQYF.

The chain couples TRBV5-8 to TRBJ2-5; TRBD1 is a possible D gene (6 bases). The tail of the sequence fits TRBJ2-7 better, so the J call may be wrong. Looked up from germline, CDR1 is SGHTS and CDR2 is YDEGEE. The CDR3 consists of 17 residues. The CDR3 protein is CASSLFVLEGQTYEQYF. CDR3 nucleotide sequence: TGTGCCAGCAGCTTGTTCGTGTTGGAAGGACAGACATACGAGCAGTACTTC.

The chain has TRBV5-6 and TRBJ1-4; D uncertain. Trimming took off 4 bases at V and 8 bases at J, with 12 bases between the two ends. There are 13 residues in the CDR3. Per the germline V gene, CDR1 is SGHDT and CDR2 is YYEEEE. In DNA, the CDR3 is TGTGCCAGCAGCCTGGGTAATGGGGAAAAACTGTTTTTT. This translates into CASSLGNGEKLFF.

V is TRBV19 and J is TRBJ2-3; 10 nucleotides match TRBD2. Germline V gene lookup returns CDR1 LNHDA and CDR2 SQIVND (reference sequence). The ends lost 5 bases at V and 0 bases at J; junction bases unmatched: 2. This CDR3 has 15 amino acids. The CDR3, as DNA: TGTGCCAGTAGTCTTAGCGGGGGGAGCACAGATACGCAGTATTTT. It is translated as CASSLSGGSTDTQYF.

The rearrangement links TRBV2 to TRBJ2-5; the D gene could be TRBD1 or TRBD2 (6 bases each). V lost 5 bases and J 4 bases, leaving 26 bases between the germline ends. CDR1 SNHLY and CDR2 FYNNEI come from the germline V gene. This CDR3 has 18 residues. CDR3 in amino acids: CASSTTPAGTSRGETQYF. CDR3 bases: TGTGCCAGCAGTACCACACCTGCTGGGACTTCCAGGGGAGAGACCCAGTACTTC.

The rearrangement links TRBV5-1 to TRBJ2-1; D might be TRBD2 (5 bases). Trimming removed 0 bases at V and 3 bases at J, with 13 bases between. Germline V lookup: CDR1 SGHRS, CDR2 YFSETQ. There are 16 residues in the CDR3. CDR3 in amino acids: CASSLVPGNDYNEQFF. The CDR3 region has the DNA TGCGCCAGCAGCTTGGTTCCGGGAAATGACTACAATGAGCAGTTCTTC.

J is TRBJ2-5 and V is TRBV5-4; 14 bases align to TRBD2. CDR1 and CDR2 from the germline V gene are SGHNT and YYREEE (reference sequence). Losses at the gene ends were 4 bases for V and 5 bases for J; bases not matched to a gene: 7. This CDR3 contains 16 residues. The CDR3: CASSKTSGRAGETQYF. In DNA, the CDR3 is TGTGCCAGCAGCAAGACTAGCGGGAGGGCCGGGGAGACCCAGTACTTC.